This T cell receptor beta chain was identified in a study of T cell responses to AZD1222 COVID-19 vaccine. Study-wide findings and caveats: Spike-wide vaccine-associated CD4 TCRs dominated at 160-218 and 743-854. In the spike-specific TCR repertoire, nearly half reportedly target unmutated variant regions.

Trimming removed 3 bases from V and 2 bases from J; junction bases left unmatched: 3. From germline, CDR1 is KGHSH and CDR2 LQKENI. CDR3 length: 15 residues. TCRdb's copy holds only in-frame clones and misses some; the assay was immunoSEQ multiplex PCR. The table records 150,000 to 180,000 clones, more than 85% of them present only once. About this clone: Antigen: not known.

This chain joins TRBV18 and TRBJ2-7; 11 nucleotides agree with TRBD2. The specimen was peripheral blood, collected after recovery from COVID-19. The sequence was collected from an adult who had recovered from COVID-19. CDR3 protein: CASSPRLAGPYEQYF. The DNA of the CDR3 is TGTGCCAGCTCACCGCGACTAGCGGGGCCCTACGAGCAGTACTTC.